The clone carrying this TCR beta chain was counted many times. This related bone marrow graft donor gave peripheral blood on the day of marrow donation. This sample stems from a study of T cells after posttransplantation cyclophosphamide. The data were produced by immunoSEQ multiplex PCR, yet TCRdb's version contains in-frame clones alone and is incomplete. The repertoire yields roughly 35,000 clones, none seen only once; the top ten contain roughly 1.2%. From germline, CDR1 is SGHDN and CDR2 FVKESK. CDR3 length: 13 residues. Deletions cut 5 bases from V and 5 bases from J, with 12 bases between. This rearrangement joins TRBV14 to TRBJ2-5; D may be TRBD1 (5 bases). Sequenced input: PBMCs. The sequence came from a girl aged 10 to 17 in good health, CMV-negative, and a related stem cell transplant donor. As DNA, the CDR3 is TGTGCCAGCAGCGAAAAGGGGTTGGAGACCCAGTACTTC. Protein: CASSEKGLETQYF.